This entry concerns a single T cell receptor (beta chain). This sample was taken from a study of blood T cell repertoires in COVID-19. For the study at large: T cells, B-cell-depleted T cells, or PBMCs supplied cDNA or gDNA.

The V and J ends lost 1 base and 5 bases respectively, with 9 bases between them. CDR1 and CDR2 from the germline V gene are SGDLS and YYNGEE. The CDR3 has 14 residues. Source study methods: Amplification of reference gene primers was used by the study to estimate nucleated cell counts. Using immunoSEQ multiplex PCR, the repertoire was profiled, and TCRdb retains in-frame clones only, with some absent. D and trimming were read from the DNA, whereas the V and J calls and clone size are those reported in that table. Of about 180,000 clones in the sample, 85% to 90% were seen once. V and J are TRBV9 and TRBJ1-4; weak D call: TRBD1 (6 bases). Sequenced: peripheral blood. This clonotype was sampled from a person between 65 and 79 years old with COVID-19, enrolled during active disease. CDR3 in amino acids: CASSVHGQNEKLFF. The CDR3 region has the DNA TGTGCCAGCAGCGTACACGGACAGAATGAAAAACTGTTTTTT.